Below, 29 T cell receptor beta chains from the same sample are listed, as sequenced in a study of blood T cell repertoires in COVID-19. The data were produced by immunoSEQ multiplex PCR, yet TCRdb's version contains in-frame clones alone and is incomplete. This sample yields approximately 470,000 clones, of which 87% are seen a single time; 0.7% belongs to the top ten. The specimen was PBMCs or T cells enriched from blood (not recorded which). The receptor source for this set is a woman in her late teens or twenties who had recovered from COVID-19.

The rearrangement uses TRBV28 and TRBJ1-5; D perhaps matches TRBD1 (6 bases). Germline V gene data show CDR1 as MDHEN and CDR2 as SYDVKM. The CDR3 sequence is 13 residues long. V was trimmed by 7 bases and J by 15 bases, leaving 22 bases between them. In DNA, the CDR3 is TGTGCCAGCACCAGTGACAGGACTTTTTCCCCGCATTTT. Its translation is CASTSDRTFSPHF.

The chain joins TRBV28 to TRBJ1-4, with D maybe TRBD1 (5 bases). Germline V gene lookup returns CDR1 MDHEN and CDR2 SYDVKM. Between the trimmed V and J ends, which lost 6 bases and 7 bases, there was a span of 15 bases. CDR3 length: 14 residues. CDR3 nucleotides: TGTGCCAGCAGCCCGGGCGGCAGGGCTGAAAAACTGTTTTTT. It specifies CASSPGGRAEKLFF.

DNA for the CDR3: TGTGCCTGGAGCAGAGAGGGATTTTACAGGGAGCCCTACGAGCAGTACTTC. Translation: CAWSREGFYREPYEQYF. The rearrangement uses TRBV30 and TRBJ2-7; D perhaps matches TRBD1 (6 bases). The CDR3 length is 17 residues. Germline CDR1 is GTSNPN and CDR2 is SVGIG (reference sequence). The V gene lost 3 bases and the J gene lost 2 bases, with 23 bases spanning the gap. The full variable domain, in which reference TRBV30 and TRBJ2-7 provide the parts outside the CDR3, is SQTIHQWPATLVQPVGSPLSLECTVEGTSNPNLYWYRQAAGRGLQLLFYSVGIGQISSEVPQNLSASRPQDRQFILSSKKLLLSDSGFYLCAWSREGFYREPYEQYFGPGTRLTVT.

The chain couples TRBV9 to TRBJ1-1; TRBD1 matches 8 bases. The CDR3 sequence is 16 residues long. Germline CDR1 reads SGDLS; CDR2 reads YYNGEE. Losses at the gene ends were 3 bases for V and 1 base for J; bases not matched to a gene: 8. The CDR3 loop reads CASSAPPGQANTEAFF. The CDR3 nucleotides are TGTGCCAGCAGCGCCCCACCGGGACAGGCGAACACTGAAGCTTTCTTT.

V and J are TRBV19 and TRBJ2-2, with D possibly matching TRBD1 (6 bases). The germline CDR1 and CDR2 sequences are LNHDA and SQIVND (reference sequence). Trimming took off 8 bases at V and 3 bases at J, with 13 bases between the two ends. This CDR3 spans 14 amino acids. CDR3 sequence reads: CASGTRTDTGELFF. The DNA for the CDR3 is TGTGCCAGTGGAACTCGGACAGACACCGGGGAGCTGTTTTTT.

The chain employs TRBV2 and TRBJ2-7; 8 positions agree with TRBD1. Germline V lookup: CDR1 SNHLY, CDR2 FYNNEI. Unmatched junction bases numbered 9, after V lost 8 bases and J lost 3 bases. The CDR3 has 14 amino acids. In DNA form, the CDR3 reads TGTGCCAGCTTGTACGGGACAGGATACTACGAGCAGTACTTC. Protein: CASLYGTGYYEQYF.

The chain is built from TRBV4-1 and TRBJ2-7; D possibly corresponds to TRBD1 (8 bases). With 2 bases removed from V and 1 base from J, the gap between germline ends came to 15 bases. Looked up from germline, CDR1 is MGHRA and CDR2 is YSYEKL. The CDR3 consists of 16 residues. The chain's CDR3 is CASSQPTGGGSYEQYF. The DNA of the CDR3 is TGCGCCAGCAGCCAACCCACAGGGGGAGGGTCCTACGAGCAGTACTTC.

The V and J genes are TRBV5-1 and TRBJ2-5, with 15 bases matching TRBD2. Unmatched junction bases numbered 8, after V lost 3 bases and J lost 5 bases. There are 17 residues in the CDR3. CDR1 is SGHRS and CDR2 is YFSETQ in the germline V gene. Here the CDR3 reads CASSSGTSGGRSETQYF. As DNA, the CDR3 is TGCGCCAGCAGCTCCGGGACTAGCGGGGGGAGGTCGGAGACCCAGTACTTC.

This clone is a singleton in its sample. The chain uses TRBV18 and TRBJ1-1; 8 nucleotides align to TRBD1. With 3 bases clipped from V and 1 base from J, the junction kept 4 bases outside the gene matches. CDR3 length: 15 amino acids. Germline values: CDR1 KGHSH, CDR2 LQKENI. In DNA form, the CDR3 reads TGTGCCAGCTCACCCGAACAGGGGGAGAACACTGAAGCTTTCTTT. It codes for CASSPEQGENTEAFF.

The chain uses TRBV7-3 and TRBJ1-1; no definite D call. CDR3 size: 13 residues. Trimming took off 2 bases at V and 3 bases at J, with 7 bases between the two ends. Germline CDR1 and CDR2: SGHTA and FQGTGA. The CDR3 reads CASSLGLDTEAFF. CDR3 nucleotide sequence: TGTGCCAGCAGCTTAGGCTTGGACACTGAAGCTTTCTTT.

This sequence joins TRBV2 and TRBJ2-3; TRBD2 aligns across 8 bases. This CDR3 comprises 13 residues. Germline loops: CDR1 SNHLY, CDR2 FYNNEI. The V and J ends lost 8 bases and 1 base, in that order; junction bases with no gene match: 2. CDR3 in DNA: TGTGCCAGCCAAGCGGGGGGCACAGATACGCAGTATTTT. This sequence encodes CASQAGGTDTQYF.

The chain links TRBV25-1 to TRBJ1-1; D call uncertain. V was clipped by 1 base and J by 0 bases, with 9 bases between them. CDR1 is MGHDK and CDR2 is SYGVNS in the germline V gene. The CDR3 runs 15 residues. CDR3 region: CASSEWGAMNTEAFF. The CDR3 nucleotides are TGTGCCAGCAGTGAATGGGGAGCTATGAACACTGAAGCTTTCTTT.

The gene calls are TRBV6-5 and TRBJ2-7; D perhaps matches TRBD1 (6 bases). The CDR3 has 14 residues. The V end lost 6 bases, the J end lost 4 bases, and 16 bases lay between the germline ends. CDR1 and CDR2 from the germline V gene are MNHEY and SVGAGI. The CDR3 sequence: CASSSRDTAYEQYF. Here the CDR3 DNA reads TGTGCCAGCAGCTCCCGGGACACAGCATACGAGCAGTACTTC.

This chain joins TRBV30 and TRBJ2-5; a weak D match, TRBD2 (5 bases). CDR3 length: 15 amino acids. Trimming took 2 bases from V and 1 from J, leaving 14 bases between them. Germline values: CDR1 GTSNPN, CDR2 SVGIG (reference sequence). CDR3 DNA: TGTGCCTGGAGTACGGGAACGACGACCCAAGAGACCCAGTACTTC. As protein: CAWSTGTTTQETQYF.

V is TRBV19 and J is TRBJ1-2, with D tentatively TRBD1 (5 bases). CDR3 length: 15 amino acids. The germline V and J ends were trimmed by 3 bases and 10 bases, with 21 bases remaining between them. Germline V lookup: CDR1 LNHDA, CDR2 SQIVND (reference sequence). CDR3 bases: TGTGCCAGTAGTATCCTATGGGGGGTTCCTGGTGACTACACCTTC. Its protein is CASSILWGVPGDYTF.

V is TRBV24-1 and J is TRBJ1-2; 7 bases are a match to TRBD1. The CDR3 is 13 residues long. V lost 7 bases, J lost 4 bases, and 5 bases stayed unmatched. CDR1 KGHDR and CDR2 SFDVKD come from the germline V gene. As DNA, the CDR3 is TGTGCCACCAGCCTGGACAGGCCCTATGGCTACACCTTC. Protein sequence: CATSLDRPYGYTF.

The chain employs TRBV11-2 and TRBJ1-2; no reliable D call. V was cut by 5 bases and J by 1 base, with 20 bases left in between. The CDR3 is 17 amino acids. Germline V CDR1 and CDR2: SGHAT, FQNNGV. In nucleotides, the CDR3 is TGTGCCAGCAGCCCGTGGGCGCGGGGTTCGGATAACTATGGCTACACCTTC. This encodes CASSPWARGSDNYGYTF.

The chain combines TRBV4-1 with TRBJ2-5, with 10 bases matching TRBD2. This CDR3 spans 16 amino acids. The germline gives CDR1 MGHRA, CDR2 YSYEKL. Trimming took 1 base from V and 1 from J; bases not matched to a gene: 3. The CDR3 DNA reads TGCGCCAGCAGCCAAGGAATAGCGGGGGGCCAAGAGACCCAGTACTTC. This translates into CASSQGIAGGQETQYF.

This clone was seen only a few times. V gene TRBV6-5 combines with J gene TRBJ1-1; no definite D call. V shed 8 bases and J shed 3 bases, with 13 bases lying between them. The CDR3 totals 13 residues. The germline V gene has CDR1 MNHEY and CDR2 SVGAGI. CDR3 loop: CASLPRSDTEAFF. The CDR3 nucleotides are TGTGCCAGCCTACCTCGCAGCGACACTGAAGCTTTCTTT.

The chain employs TRBV7-2 and TRBJ1-2; a weak D match, TRBD1 (6 bases). CDR1 SGHTA and CDR2 FQGNSA come from the germline V gene. Deletions cut 6 bases from V and 4 bases from J, with 12 bases between. CDR3 length: 13 residues. CDR3 coding DNA: TGTGCCAGCAGTCAAGGACAGACCTATGGCTACACCTTC. This sequence encodes CASSQGQTYGYTF.

In DNA, the CDR3 is TGTGCCAGCTCACCAATCCTTCGCCCTACTCTCTCCTATAATTCACCCCTCCACTTT. Translating gives CASSPILRPTLSYNSPLHF. This chain joins TRBV18 and TRBJ1-6; D not certain. Per germline, CDR1 KGHSH and CDR2 LQKENI. V was shortened by 2 bases and J by 0 bases, with 17 bases between the two germline ends. The CDR3 has 19 residues.

The chain is built from TRBV3-1 (or the pseudogene TRBV3-2) and TRBJ2-1; 11 bases map to TRBD2. CDR1 is LGHDT and CDR2 is YNNKEL in the germline V gene (reference sequence). The trim removed 6 bases at V and 15 bases at J, leaving 13 bases unmatched. The CDR3 is 14 residues long. Here the CDR3 reads CASSLSGGAGGPFF. CDR3 sequence (DNA): TGTGCCAGCAGTCTTAGCGGGGGGGCCGGAGGACCGTTCTTC.

The V call is TRBV2, the J call TRBJ1-6; 9 bases fit TRBD1. This CDR3 is 14 amino acids long. Germline V lookup: CDR1 SNHLY, CDR2 FYNNEI. The V and J ends lost 4 bases and 10 bases, in that order; junction bases with no gene match: 5. The CDR3 region is CASSVGQGISPLHF. CDR3 bases: TGTGCCAGCAGTGTTGGACAGGGGATCTCACCCCTCCACTTT.

The rearrangement uses TRBV5-8 and TRBJ2-5, with a tentative D call TRBD2 (7 bases). CDR1 SGHTS and CDR2 YDEGEE come from the germline V gene. The CDR3 covers 16 residues. V shed 4 bases and J shed 8 bases, with 24 bases lying between them. The CDR3 loop is CASSHWGGTVPGTQYF. The DNA of the CDR3 is TGTGCCAGCAGCCATTGGGGGGGCACGGTTCCGGGCACCCAGTACTTC. Based on the CDR3 plus reference TRBV5-8 and TRBJ2-5, the full variable domain is EAGVTQSPTHLIKTRGQQATLRCSPISGHTSVYWYQQALGLGLQFLLWYDEGEERNRGNFPPRFSGRQFPNYSSELNVNALELEDSALYLCASSHWGGTVPGTQYFGPGTRLLVL.

The V and J genes are TRBV7-3 and TRBJ2-7, with 7 bases fitting TRBD2. The germline V gene has CDR1 SGHTA and CDR2 FQGTGA. V shed 10 bases, J shed 4 bases, and the junction held 10 bases outside the gene matches. This CDR3 region has 13 residues. DNA for the CDR3: TGTGCCACCTGCGGGGGAGGGAGGTACGAGCAGTACTTC. Translation gives CATCGGGRYEQYF.

The rearrangement uses TRBV10-2 and TRBJ2-2; 7 positions agree with TRBD1. This CDR3 spans 13 amino acids. Germline trimming cut 6 bases from V and 6 bases from J; bases unmatched to any gene: 4. CDR1 is WSHSY, CDR2 SAAADI, per germline. CDR3 loop: CASRPTGSGELFF. As DNA, the CDR3 is TGCGCCAGCAGGCCGACAGGGTCCGGGGAGCTGTTTTTT.

The chain combines TRBV28 with TRBJ1-2, with D uncertain. Between the trimmed V and J ends, which lost 5 bases and 8 bases, there was a span of 15 bases. Germline V lookup: CDR1 MDHEN, CDR2 SYDVKM. The CDR3 spans 13 residues. The CDR3 nucleotides are TGTGCCAGCAGTCCCCCGACGGGTTGGGGCTACACCTTC. It specifies CASSPPTGWGYTF.

The chain recombines TRBV27 with TRBJ2-2; the D gene is possibly TRBD2 (6 bases). Trimming removed 2 bases from V and 4 bases from J, with 11 bases in between. Germline V gene data show CDR1 as MNHEY and CDR2 as SMNVEV (reference sequence). The CDR3 extends over 15 amino acids. CDR3 DNA: TGTGCCAGCAGTTTACAACGGACTATCACCGGGGAGCTGTTTTTT. Translated: CASSLQRTITGELFF.

The rearrangement links TRBV14 to TRBJ2-5; weak D call: TRBD1 (5 bases). The CDR3 totals 15 residues. V lost 1 base to trimming and J lost 6 bases, with 15 bases between them. Germline V CDR1 and CDR2: SGHDN, FVKESK. The CDR3 bases are TGTGCCAGCAGCCAAGGGCTACAGGATGGGAAGACCCAGTACTTC. It yields the protein CASSQGLQDGKTQYF.